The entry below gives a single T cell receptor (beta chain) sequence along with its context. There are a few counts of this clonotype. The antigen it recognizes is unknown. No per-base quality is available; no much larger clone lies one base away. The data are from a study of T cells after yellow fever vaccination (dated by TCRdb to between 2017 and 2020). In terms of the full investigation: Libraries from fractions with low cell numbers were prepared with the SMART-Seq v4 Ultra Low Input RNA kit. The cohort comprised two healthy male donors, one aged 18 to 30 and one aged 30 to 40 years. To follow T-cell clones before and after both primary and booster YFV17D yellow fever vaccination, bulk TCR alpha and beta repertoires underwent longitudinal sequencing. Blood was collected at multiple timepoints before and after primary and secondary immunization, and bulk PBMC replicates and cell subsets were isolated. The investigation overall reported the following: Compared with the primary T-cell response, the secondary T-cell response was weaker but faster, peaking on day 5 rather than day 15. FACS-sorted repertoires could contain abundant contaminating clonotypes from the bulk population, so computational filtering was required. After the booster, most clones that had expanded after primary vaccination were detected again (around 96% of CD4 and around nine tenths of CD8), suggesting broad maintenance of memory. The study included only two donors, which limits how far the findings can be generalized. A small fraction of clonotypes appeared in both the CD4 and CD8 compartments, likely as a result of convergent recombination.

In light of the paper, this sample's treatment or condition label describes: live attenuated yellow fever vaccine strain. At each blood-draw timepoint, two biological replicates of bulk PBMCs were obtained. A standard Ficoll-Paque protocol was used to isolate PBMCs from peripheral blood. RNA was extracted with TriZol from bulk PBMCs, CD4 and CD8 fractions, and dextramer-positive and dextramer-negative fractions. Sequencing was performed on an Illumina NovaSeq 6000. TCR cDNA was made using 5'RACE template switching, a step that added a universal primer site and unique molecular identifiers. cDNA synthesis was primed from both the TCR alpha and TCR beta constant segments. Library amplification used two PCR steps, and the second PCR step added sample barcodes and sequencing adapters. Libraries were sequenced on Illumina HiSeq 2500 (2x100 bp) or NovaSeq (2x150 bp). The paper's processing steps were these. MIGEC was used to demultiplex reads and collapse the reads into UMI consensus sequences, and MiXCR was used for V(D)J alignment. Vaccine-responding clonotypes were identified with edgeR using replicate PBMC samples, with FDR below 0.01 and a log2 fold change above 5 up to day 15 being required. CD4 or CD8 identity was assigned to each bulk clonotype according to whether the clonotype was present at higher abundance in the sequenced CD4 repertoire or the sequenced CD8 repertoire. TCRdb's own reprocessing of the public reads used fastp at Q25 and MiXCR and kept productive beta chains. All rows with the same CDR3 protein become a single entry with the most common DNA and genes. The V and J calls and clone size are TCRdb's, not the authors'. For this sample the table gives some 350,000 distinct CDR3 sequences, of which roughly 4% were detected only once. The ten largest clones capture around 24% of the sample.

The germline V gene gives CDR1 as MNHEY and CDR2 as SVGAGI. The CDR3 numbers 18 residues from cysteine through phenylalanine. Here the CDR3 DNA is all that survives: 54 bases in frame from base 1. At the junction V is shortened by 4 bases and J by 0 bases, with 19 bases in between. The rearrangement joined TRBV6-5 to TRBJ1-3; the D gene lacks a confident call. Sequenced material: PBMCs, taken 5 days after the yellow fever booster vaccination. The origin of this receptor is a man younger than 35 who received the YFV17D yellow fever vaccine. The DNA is TGTGCCAGCAGTTCTAGTCGGGGAGATCCTCTCTCTGGAAACACCATATATTTT. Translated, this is CASSSSRGDPLSGNTIYF.